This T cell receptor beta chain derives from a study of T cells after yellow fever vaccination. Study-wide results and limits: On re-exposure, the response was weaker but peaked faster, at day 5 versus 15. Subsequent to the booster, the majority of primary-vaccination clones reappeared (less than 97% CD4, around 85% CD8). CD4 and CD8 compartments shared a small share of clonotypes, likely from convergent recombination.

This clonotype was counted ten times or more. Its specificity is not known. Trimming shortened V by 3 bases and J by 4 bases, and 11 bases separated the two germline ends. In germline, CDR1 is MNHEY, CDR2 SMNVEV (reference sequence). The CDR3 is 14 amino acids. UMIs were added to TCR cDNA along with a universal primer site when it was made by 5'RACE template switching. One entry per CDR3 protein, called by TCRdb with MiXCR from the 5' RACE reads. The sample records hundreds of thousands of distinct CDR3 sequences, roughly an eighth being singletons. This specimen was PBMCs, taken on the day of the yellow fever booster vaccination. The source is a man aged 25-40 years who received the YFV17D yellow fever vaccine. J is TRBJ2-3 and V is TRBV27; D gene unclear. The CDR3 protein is CASSLGRRADTQYF. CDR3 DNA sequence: TGTGCCAGCAGTTTGGGTCGGCGCGCAGATACGCAGTATTTT.